This T cell receptor beta chain was sequenced during a study of control samples from healthy donors and cancer patients. Here immunoSEQ multiplex PCR was the method, and the copy in TCRdb shows in-frame clones only, minus some. Recorded for this sample: approximately 190,000 clones. The clonotype comes from a woman aged 25 to 39 in good health. The sample consisted of blood.

The DNA for the CDR3 is TGCAGTGCTAGATCCGACGCCCAGCAGTTCTTC. It specifies CSARSDAQQFF. The chain carries TRBV20-1 and TRBJ2-1; D is uncertain. The CDR3 sequence is 11 residues long. Germline V gene data show CDR1 as DFQATT and CDR2 as SNEGSKA (reference sequence). V lost 2 bases, J lost 11 bases, and 10 bases lay in between.